The clone carrying this T cell receptor (beta chain) has at least ten counts. Its matching antigen is unknown. This entry belongs to a study of T-cell reconstitution after alpha-beta-depleted transplantation in children. Whole-study results and caveats: About two months after transplant, alpha-beta T cells reportedly came from several hundred expanded graft clones. There were some patients whose high TCRbeta diversity at day 60 came from surviving recipient T cells and thymic progenitors.

Unique molecular identifiers were used to barcode this TCRbeta library. TCRdb reprocessed the PCR reads via MiXCR and lists one record per CDR3 protein. The sample has around 300,000 distinct CDR3 sequences, around 10% seen once; the top ten hold about a quarter. Trimming shortened V by 0 bases and J by 3 bases, and 13 bases separated the two germline ends. Germline lookup yields CDR1 LGHNA and CDR2 YSLEER. This CDR3 contains 16 residues. Sample: peripheral blood, taken 180 days after TCRalphabeta/CD19-depleted stem cell transplant. The chain carries TRBV4-3 and TRBJ2-3; D is unclear. The sequence derives from a male patient between 2 and 15 years old who had a stem cell transplant for chronic granulomatous disease, so the T cells may come from the graft donor. In DNA, the CDR3 is TGCGCCAGCAGCCAAGAGGTGCGGCAAGCGACAGATACGCAGTATTTT. Translation gives CASSQEVRQATDTQYF.